This TCR beta chain is drawn from a study of cytomegalovirus exposure and HLA in healthy donors. Overall study results and limits: Some 150 TCR beta chains were listed as cytomegalovirus-associated.

PCR employed 60 Vbeta and 13 Jbeta primers. Measured with immunoSEQ multiplex PCR; TCRdb has only the in-frame clones, and not every one. The profile covers some 270,000 clones, with over 70% appearing a single time and over 0.3% taken by the ten largest. V shed 2 bases and J 3 bases; nucleotides not matched to a gene: 2. The CDR3 covers 15 residues. Germline V gene sequence: CDR1 SNHLY, CDR2 FYNNEI. Notes on this clone: What it recognizes is unknown.

This chain links TRBV2 with TRBJ2-2; 8 positions agree with TRBD1. The TCR was taken from a girl aged 2-10 years in good health and CMV-seronegative. The sequencing input was PBMCs. The CDR3 here is CASSEQGADTGELFF. The CDR3 nucleotides are TGTGCCAGCAGTGAACAGGGGGCGGACACCGGGGAGCTGTTTTTT.